The T cell receptor (beta chain) described here comes from a study of T cell changes during pregnancy in multiple sclerosis. This clone was seen only once. Sequencing was performed with immunoSEQ multiplex PCR; in TCRdb, only in-frame clones are kept and a portion is missing. This sample yields about 72,000 clones, of which about 90% are seen a single time; approximately 1.6% belongs to the top ten. With V trimmed by 4 bases and J by 1 base, 10 bases remained unmatched. This CDR3 region has 17 residues. CDR1 and CDR2 from the germline V gene are SGDLS and YYNGEE. The sequenced sample was peripheral blood, obtained in the first trimester of pregnancy. This TCR was sampled from a female donor in good health, enrolled as a control in a pregnancy study. The chain links TRBV9 to TRBJ2-7; 11 bases match TRBD1. Here the CDR3 DNA reads TGTGCCAGCAGCTCCCGGACAGGGGGCTCTTATTCCTACGAGCAGTACTTC. Residues: CASSSRTGGSYSYEQYF.